This TCR beta chain appears in the sequencing data of a study of Ad26.COV2.S vaccination and SARS-CoV-2 variants. Turning to the study itself: Donor had been placed in the Ad26.COV2.S arm of the COV1001 trial. In the study, Ad26.COV2.S was injected intramuscularly once, or twice 56 days apart.

Treatment denoted: roughly 19 received Ad26.COV2.S at low or high dose, single or two shots; five or six received placebo; per-sample allocation not given. Samples analyzed were those drawn on day 63 after the first vaccine or placebo injection. Aged 18-55 years, donor was enrolled in Boston in about 2020. CDR3 size: 14 residues. Germline CDR1 is DFQATT and CDR2 is SNEGSKA (reference sequence). Trimming removed 6 bases from V and 1 base from J, with 15 bases in between. Study results and caveats: The TCR breadth and depth analyses may have produced an underestimate of total T cell responses.

Clones were sequenced by immunoSEQ multiplex PCR, and TCRdb holds only the in-frame ones, with some missing. The table lists about 420,000 clones, approximately 87% of them singletons, with approximately 4% in the top ten. This clone was detected only once. What it binds is not known. This clonotype was sampled from a person between 18 and 65 years old who received the Ad26.COV2.S COVID-19 vaccine or a placebo. V gene TRBV20-1 combines with J gene TRBJ1-1, with a weak D call TRBD1 (5 bases). The material sequenced was peripheral blood, taken in a trial of Ad26.COV2.S vaccine versus placebo. CDR3 in DNA: TGCAGTGCAAGTGGGGCAGTCAAGAACACTGAAGCTTTCTTT. Translating it yields CSASGAVKNTEAFF.